These 10 T cell receptor beta chains share one sample of origin, sequenced in a study of molecular identifiers for immune sequencing clone quantification. In TCRdb, the PCR reads were re-called with MiXCR into one record per CDR3 protein. The table includes about 630,000 distinct CDR3 sequences, around 25% detected once. Sample: naive CD8+ T cells from blood, with Jurkat cell RNA spiked in. Subset in this sample: FACS-sorted CD8+CD4-CCR7+CD45RA+ naive T cells. Source of these receptors: a human donor in good health. Some libraries in this study had Jurkat cell RNA spiked in.

As to this clonotype: Likely a read error: the CDR3 ends without its conserved phenylalanine or tryptophan. The chain carries TRBV7-9 and TRBJ1-1; 7 bases are shared with TRBD1. The junction had 7 bases not matched to a gene; V was cut back by 4 bases and J by 2 bases. Germline CDR1 reads SEHNR; CDR2 reads FQNEAQ (reference sequence). This CDR3 is 15 amino acids long. The CDR3 reads CASSWTGQPNTEAFY. The CDR3 nucleotides read TGTGCCAGCAGCTGGACGGGACAGCCTAACACTGAAGCTTTCTAT.

This clonotype was observed many times. The CDR3 DNA sequence: TGTGCCAGCAGCTTCGAGGGACGGCATACAGATACGCAGTATTTT. Protein: CASSFEGRHTDTQYF. The chain combines TRBV9 with TRBJ2-3, with D possibly called TRBD1 or TRBD2 (5 bases each). The V end was cut by 4 bases, the J end by 3 bases, with 15 bases between. Per the germline V gene, CDR1 is SGDLS and CDR2 is YYNGEE. The CDR3 length is 15 residues. The entire variable domain, with the rest obtained from reference TRBV9 and TRBJ2-3, is as follows: DSGVTQTPKHLITATGQRVTLRCSPRSGDLSVYWYQQSLDQGLQFLIQYYNGEERAKGNILERFSAQQFPDLHSELNLSSLELGDSALYFCASSFEGRHTDTQYFGPGTRLTVL.

The gene calls are TRBV3-1 and TRBJ2-2; the match to TRBD2 covers 7 bases. The trim removed 4 bases at V and 2 bases at J, leaving 16 bases unmatched. The CDR3 extends over 19 amino acids. Germline CDR1 LGHDT, CDR2 YNNKEL (reference sequence). CDR3 residues: CASSPLGLADAANTGELFF. In DNA form, the CDR3 reads TGTGCCAGCAGCCCTCTTGGTCTAGCGGACGCCGCCAACACCGGGGAGCTGTTTTTT.

This clonotype has a count of ten or more. This chain links TRBV6-5 with TRBJ2-7; TRBD2 is a possible D gene (5 bases). Germline-derived CDR1 and CDR2 are MNHEY and SVGAGI. Trimming shortened V by 2 bases and J by 6 bases, and 11 bases separated the two germline ends. CDR3 length equals 13 residues. DNA for the CDR3: TGTGCCAGCAGTTACAACCCGAGCGGCGAGCAGTACTTC. Translated, it gives CASSYNPSGEQYF.

Worth noting for this clonotype: This may arise from a read error, as a much more abundant clone is one base away. The V gene is TRBV7-9, the J gene TRBJ2-7; 8 positions match TRBD2. The trim removed 4 bases at V and 1 base at J, leaving 18 bases unmatched. Looked up from germline, CDR1 is SEHNR and CDR2 is FQNEAQ (reference sequence). This CDR3 spans 19 amino acids. The CDR3 DNA sequence: TGTGCCAGCAGCTCCCCTCCCGGGGGGGGATCCTGGCCTTCCTACGAGCAGTACTTC. It codes for CASSSPPGGGSWPSYEQYF. The full variable domain, with the rest looked up from reference TRBV7-9 and TRBJ2-7, is DTGVSQNPRHKITKRGQNVTFRCDPISEHNRLYWYRQTLGQGPEFLTYFQNEAQLEKSRLLSDRFSAERPKGSFSTLEIQRTEQGDSAMYLCASSSPPGGGSWPSYEQYFGPGTRLTVT.

This clonotype came up many times. This chain uses TRBV7-9 with TRBJ1-5; D is unresolved. The CDR3 is 14 amino acids. Trimming left V 6 bases short and J 2 bases short, with 11 bases between. Germline V gene data show CDR1 as SEHNR and CDR2 as FQNEAQ (reference sequence). The CDR3 bases are TGTGCCAGCAGGGGAGGGTCTGGCAATCAGCCCCAGCATTTT. Its translation: CASRGGSGNQPQHF. The whole variable domain, filled in from reference TRBV7-9 and TRBJ1-5, reads DTGVSQNPRHKITKRGQNVTFRCDPISEHNRLYWYRQTLGQGPEFLTYFQNEAQLEKSRLLSDRFSAERPKGSFSTLEIQRTEQGDSAMYLCASRGGSGNQPQHFGDGTRLSIL.

The chain joins TRBV11-2 to TRBJ2-5; 14 positions agree with TRBD2. The CDR3 has 17 residues. J gave up 5 bases and V 5 bases, and 10 bases lay outside the gene matches. Per the germline V gene, CDR1 is SGHAT and CDR2 is FQNNGV. CDR3 coding DNA: TGTGCCAGCAGCGACTGGGGACTAGCGGGAGACGTGGAGACCCAGTACTTC. Its protein product is CASSDWGLAGDVETQYF.

The CDR3: CASRGTGGNEQFF. The CDR3 bases are TGTGCCAGCAGGGGGACAGGGGGGAATGAGCAGTTCTTC. The chain uses TRBV27 and TRBJ2-1; 11 positions match TRBD1. Germline V gene data show CDR1 as MNHEY and CDR2 as SMNVEV (reference sequence). J was trimmed by 7 bases and V by 6 bases; bases with no gene match: 2. The CDR3 length is 13 residues.

Note on this clonotype: The junction departs from germline at one end; a sequencing error may be responsible. This chain links TRBV2 with TRBJ2-3; 8 nucleotides align to TRBD1. The CDR3 spans 15 residues. Germline lookup yields CDR1 SNHLY and CDR2 FYNNEI. The CDR3 reads CASSEALAGGDTQYF. The CDR3 region has the DNA TGCGCCAGCAGTGAAGCCCTAGCAGGGGGCGATACGCAGTATTTT.

This clonotype was counted between two and nine times. This rearrangement joins TRBV6-5 to TRBJ2-2; 7 bases are shared with TRBD1. This CDR3 is 16 amino acids long. J gave up 4 bases and V 5 bases, and 10 bases lay outside the gene matches. Germline V gene sequence: CDR1 MNHEY, CDR2 SVGAGI. Here the CDR3 reads CASSVTTGYSTGELFF. The CDR3, as DNA: TGTGCCAGCAGTGTAACGACAGGGTATAGCACCGGGGAGCTGTTTTTT.